The 12 T cell receptor beta chains given below trace back to one sample, sequenced in a study of T-cell memory formation after mild COVID-19. TCRdb independently ran MiXCR on the 5' RACE reads; one entry per CDR3 protein. The table includes 250,000 to 350,000 distinct CDR3 sequences, roughly a fifth detected once. The sample was PBMCs or a T cell subset sorted from them (not recorded which). Source of these receptors: a man between 18 and 29 years old who had mild COVID-19 (a few samples of this study predate the infection). Cell type and time point are not known.

The chain is built from TRBV12-3 or TRBV12-4 and TRBJ2-7; tentative D call: TRBD2 (6 bases). Deletions cut 1 base from V and 2 bases from J, with 12 bases between. The CDR3 loop spans 15 amino acids. The CDR3 DNA reads TGTGCCAGCAGTTTAGGGGGACTCCCTGCCTACGAGCAGTACTTC. Amino acid sequence: CASSLGGLPAYEQYF.

This clonotype was recorded a few times. The chain is built from TRBV7-9 and TRBJ2-6; D is possibly TRBD1 (6 bases). CDR3 length equals 15 residues. V lost 5 bases to trimming and J lost 4 bases, with 12 bases between them. Germline CDR1 SEHNR, CDR2 FQNEAQ (reference sequence). The chain's CDR3 is CASSPWGLGANVLTF. The CDR3 DNA is TGTGCCAGCAGCCCCTGGGGGCTCGGGGCCAACGTCCTGACTTTC.

This sequence joins TRBV7-7 and TRBJ2-3, with 12 bases fitting TRBD1. Per germline, CDR1 SSHAT and CDR2 FNYEAQ (reference sequence). This CDR3 spans 15 amino acids. Unmatched junction bases numbered 3, after V lost 1 base and J lost 7 bases. CDR3 coding DNA: TGTGCCAGCAGCTTAGAAGGGACAGGGGGCCATACGCAGTATTTT. It translates to CASSLEGTGGHTQYF.

This clonotype was picked up a small number of times. The V gene is TRBV5-1, the J gene TRBJ2-7, with 8 nucleotides matching TRBD1. Germline V CDR1 and CDR2: SGHRS, YFSETQ. The CDR3 has 15 amino acids. The V gene end was trimmed by 5 bases and the J gene end by 3 bases; junction bases not matched to a gene: 10. CDR3 nucleotides: TGCGCCAGCAGGGTCCTCGAAACAGGGGGCTACGAGCAGTACTTC. Translating it yields CASRVLETGGYEQYF.

V and J are TRBV5-6 and TRBJ1-1; 7 nucleotides line up with TRBD1. Germline-derived CDR1 and CDR2 are SGHDT and YYEEEE. V lost 4 bases, J lost 0 bases, and 12 bases stayed unmatched. The CDR3 is 17 residues long. CDR3 protein: CASSETGPSFMNTEAFF. DNA of the CDR3: TGTGCCAGCAGCGAGACAGGGCCTTCTTTTATGAACACTGAAGCTTTCTTT.

The chain joins TRBV6-2 or TRBV6-3 to TRBJ2-4; no clear D. This CDR3 has 13 residues. Germline V gene sequence: CDR1 MNHEY, CDR2 SVGEGT. V shed 7 bases and J shed 3 bases, with 10 bases lying between them. CDR3 DNA: TGTGCCAGCACCCGGACGGACAAAAACATTCAGTACTTC. Its translation: CASTRTDKNIQYF.

This sequence joins TRBV5-1 and TRBJ2-3; 7 bases are a match to TRBD2. V dropped 0 bases and J dropped 4; count of bases not matched to a gene: 5. This CDR3 is 15 amino acids long. From germline, CDR1 is SGHRS and CDR2 YFSETQ. The CDR3 is CASSLAWAGADTQYF. The CDR3 coding sequence is TGCGCCAGCAGCTTGGCCTGGGCGGGGGCAGATACGCAGTATTTT.

This chain connects TRBV28 to TRBJ2-2; TRBD1 matches at 9 bases. Germline V gene data show CDR1 as MDHEN and CDR2 as SYDVKM. CDR3 length: 18 residues. Germline trimming cut 6 bases from V and 9 bases from J; bases unmatched to any gene: 20. The CDR3 reads CASSSQLRDREISRELFF. CDR3 coding DNA: TGTGCCAGCAGCTCACAGCTCCGGGACAGGGAAATCAGCAGGGAGCTGTTTTTT.

This chain links TRBV6-6 with TRBJ1-1; no reliable D call. Trimming shortened V by 8 bases and J by 2 bases, and 6 bases separated the two germline ends. This CDR3 has 11 amino acids. CDR1 MNHNY and CDR2 SVGAGI come from the germline V gene (reference sequence). The CDR3 spells CASVINTEAFF. As DNA, the CDR3 is TGTGCCAGCGTGATCAACACTGAAGCTTTCTTT.

This clonotype was seen more than once but under ten times. The rearrangement links TRBV11-1 to TRBJ2-7, with D perhaps being TRBD1 or TRBD2 (5 bases each). CDR3 size: 15 residues. Between the trimmed V and J ends, which lost 3 bases and 3 bases, there was a span of 15 bases. Germline V gene sequence: CDR1 SGHAT, CDR2 FQDESV (reference sequence). DNA of the CDR3: TGTGCCAGCAGCTTTTTCGGGGCTTCAGGCTACGAGCAGTACTTC. This gives the protein CASSFFGASGYEQYF.

This clonotype was observed a few times. This chain connects TRBV5-1 to TRBJ2-7, with TRBD1 matching over 8 bases. V shed 0 bases and J 7 bases; nucleotides not matched to a gene: 9. The CDR3 spans 15 residues. Germline CDR1 reads SGHRS; CDR2 reads YFSETQ. This CDR3 reads CASSLGDRTGSEQYV. The CDR3 DNA sequence: TGCGCCAGCAGCTTGGGGGACAGGACCGGCAGTGAGCAGTACGTC.

The chain recombines TRBV12-3 or TRBV12-4 with TRBJ2-7; tentative D call: TRBD1 (5 bases). The CDR3 is 16 amino acids. Trimming took off 3 bases at V and 0 bases at J, with 15 bases between the two ends. CDR3 in amino acids: CASSFRLTDHSYEQYF. DNA for the CDR3: TGTGCCAGCAGTTTTCGGCTGACAGACCACTCCTACGAGCAGTACTTC.